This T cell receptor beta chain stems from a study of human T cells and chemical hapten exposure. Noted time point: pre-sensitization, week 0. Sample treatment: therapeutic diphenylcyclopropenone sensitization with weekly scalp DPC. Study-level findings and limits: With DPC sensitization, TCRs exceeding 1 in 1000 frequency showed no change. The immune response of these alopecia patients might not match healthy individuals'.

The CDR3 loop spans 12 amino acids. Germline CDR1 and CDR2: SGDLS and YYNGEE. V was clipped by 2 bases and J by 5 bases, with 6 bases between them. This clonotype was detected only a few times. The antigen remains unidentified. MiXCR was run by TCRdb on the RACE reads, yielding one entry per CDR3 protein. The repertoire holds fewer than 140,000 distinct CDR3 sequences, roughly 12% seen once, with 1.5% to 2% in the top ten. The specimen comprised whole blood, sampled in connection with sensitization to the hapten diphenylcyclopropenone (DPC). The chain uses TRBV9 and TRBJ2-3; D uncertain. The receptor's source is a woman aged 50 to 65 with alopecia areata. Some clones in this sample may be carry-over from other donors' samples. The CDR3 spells CASSVMVDTQYF. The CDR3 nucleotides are TGTGCCAGCAGCGTGATGGTAGATACGCAGTATTTT.